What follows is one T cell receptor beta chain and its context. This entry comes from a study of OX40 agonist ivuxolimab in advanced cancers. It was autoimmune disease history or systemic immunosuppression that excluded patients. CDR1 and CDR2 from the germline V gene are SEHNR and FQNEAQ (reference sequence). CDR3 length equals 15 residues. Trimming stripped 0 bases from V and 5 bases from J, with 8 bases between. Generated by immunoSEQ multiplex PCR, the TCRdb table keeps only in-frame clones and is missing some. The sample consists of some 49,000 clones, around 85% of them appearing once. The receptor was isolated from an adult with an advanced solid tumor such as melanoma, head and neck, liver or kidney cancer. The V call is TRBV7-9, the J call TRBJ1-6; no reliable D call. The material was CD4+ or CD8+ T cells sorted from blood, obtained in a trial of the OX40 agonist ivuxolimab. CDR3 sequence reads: CASSLARQNNSPLHF. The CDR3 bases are TGTGCCAGCAGCTTAGCGCGCCAAAATAATTCACCCCTCCACTTT. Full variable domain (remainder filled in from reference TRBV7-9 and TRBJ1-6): DTGVSQNPRHKITKRGQNVTFRCDPISEHNRLYWYRQTLGQGPEFLTYFQNEAQLEKSRLLSDRFSAERPKGSFSTLEIQRTEQGDSAMYLCASSLARQNNSPLHFGNGTRLTVT.